Listed below are T cell receptor beta chains from one sample, sequenced in a study of OX40 agonist ivuxolimab in advanced cancers. Here immunoSEQ multiplex PCR was the method, and the copy in TCRdb shows in-frame clones only, minus some. The table shows just under 65,000 clones, with 80% to 90% occurring only once. This sample comprised CD4+ or CD8+ T cells sorted from blood, obtained in a trial of the OX40 agonist ivuxolimab. All receptors come from an adult with an advanced solid tumor such as melanoma, head and neck, liver or kidney cancer. The CDR3 runs from the conserved cysteine through the conserved F or W. A D gene is named only where the DNA matches it firmly. Some rows have no size entry. The others give once, few or many, or a class for an expanded clone.

j_gene: TRBJ2-5; abundance: once; d_gene: -; v_gene: TRBV7-9; CDR3aa: CASSRNPAPQYF; CDR3nt: TGTGCCAGCAGCCGAAACCCGGCGCCCCAGTACTTC
j_gene: TRBJ1-2; abundance: -; d_gene: TRBD1; v_gene: TRBV27; CDR3aa: CASSSMGQGDYGYTF; CDR3nt: TGTGCCAGCAGTTCAATGGGACAGGGCGACTATGGCTACACCTTC
j_gene: TRBJ2-5; abundance: -; d_gene: -; v_gene: TRBV30; CDR3aa: CAWSRTQGETQYF; CDR3nt: TGTGCCTGGAGTCGAACGCAGGGGGAGACCCAGTACTTC
j_gene: TRBJ2-3; abundance: -; d_gene: -; v_gene: TRBV18; CDR3aa: CASSPQPHGTDTQYF; CDR3nt: TGTGCCAGCTCACCACAACCGCATGGCACAGATACGCAGTATTTT
j_gene: TRBJ1-5; abundance: -; d_gene: TRBD1; v_gene: TRBV6-6; CDR3aa: CASSPGQGGNQPQHF; CDR3nt: TGTGCCAGCAGTCCCGGACAGGGCGGCAATCAGCCCCAGCATTTT
j_gene: TRBJ2-3; abundance: -; d_gene: -; v_gene: TRBV21-1; CDR3aa: CASSQPPGAGDTQYF; CDR3nt: TGTGCCAGCAGCCAGCCGCCGGGGGCCGGAGATACGCAGTATTTT
j_gene: TRBJ2-1; abundance: -; d_gene: -; v_gene: TRBV5-1; CDR3aa: CAGSLGGASYNEQFF; CDR3nt: TGCGCCGGCAGCCTAGGCGGGGCCTCCTACAATGAGCAGTTCTTC
j_gene: TRBJ2-3; abundance: -; d_gene: -; v_gene: TRBV19; CDR3aa: CASSISGQGTDTQYF; CDR3nt: TGTGCCAGTAGTATTAGTGGTCAGGGCACAGATACGCAGTATTTT
j_gene: TRBJ2-1; abundance: -; d_gene: TRBD2; v_gene: TRBV4-1; CDR3aa: CASSQEGLAGVSNEQFF; CDR3nt: TGCGCCAGCAGCCAAGAAGGCCTAGCGGGAGTGAGCAATGAGCAGTTCTTC
j_gene: TRBJ1-4; abundance: few; d_gene: TRBD1; v_gene: TRBV5-1; CDR3aa: CASSLEQGSNEKLFF; CDR3nt: TGCGCCAGCAGCTTGGAACAGGGGTCTAATGAAAAACTGTTTTTT
j_gene: TRBJ2-2; abundance: -; d_gene: TRBD1; v_gene: TRBV6-5; CDR3aa: CASTDRGGSGELFF; CDR3nt: TGTGCCAGCACCGACAGGGGAGGATCCGGGGAGCTGTTTTTT
j_gene: TRBJ1-3; abundance: few; d_gene: TRBD1; v_gene: TRBV4-1; CDR3aa: CASSLEGQGGNTIYF; CDR3nt: TGCGCCAGCAGCCTGGAAGGACAGGGTGGAAACACCATATATTTT
j_gene: TRBJ1-1; abundance: few; d_gene: -; v_gene: TRBV7-9; CDR3aa: CASSSGVRAAEAFF; CDR3nt: TGTGCCAGCAGCAGCGGGGTGAGGGCTGCTGAAGCTTTCTTT
j_gene: TRBJ2-1; abundance: -; d_gene: TRBD2; v_gene: TRBV30; CDR3aa: CACTRTSGMVNNEQFF; CDR3nt: TGTGCCTGTACCCGGACTAGCGGAATGGTGAACAATGAGCAGTTCTTC
j_gene: TRBJ2-3; abundance: -; d_gene: -; v_gene: TRBV2; CDR3aa: CASRRDQGTDTQYF; CDR3nt: TGTGCCAGCAGGCGGGACCAGGGGACAGATACGCAGTATTTT
j_gene: TRBJ2-5; abundance: once; d_gene: -; v_gene: TRBV5-1; CDR3aa: CASSLGSGGFETQYF; CDR3nt: TGCGCCAGCAGCTTGGGTTCTGGGGGGTTTGAGACCCAGTACTTC
j_gene: TRBJ2-7; abundance: -; d_gene: -; v_gene: TRBV28; CDR3aa: CASSPTGGDDYEQYF; CDR3nt: TGTGCCAGCAGTCCAACAGGAGGGGACGACTACGAGCAGTACTTC
j_gene: TRBJ2-7; abundance: -; d_gene: -; v_gene: TRBV2; CDR3aa: CAGSQSYEQYF; CDR3nt: TGTGCCGGCAGCCAGTCCTACGAGCAGTACTTC
j_gene: TRBJ2-7; abundance: -; d_gene: -; v_gene: TRBV11-2; CDR3aa: CASSLVGARYEQYF; CDR3nt: TGTGCCAGCAGCTTAGTGGGGGCGAGGTACGAGCAGTACTTC
j_gene: TRBJ2-1; abundance: -; d_gene: -; v_gene: TRBV21-1; CDR3aa: CASSKCGTLSGRVGNEQFF; CDR3nt: TGTGCCAGCAGCAAATGCGGGACCTTAAGCGGGAGAGTGGGCAATGAGCAGTTCTTC
j_gene: TRBJ2-1; abundance: -; d_gene: TRBD2; v_gene: TRBV19; CDR3aa: CASRLTPTSGRNNEQFF; CDR3nt: TGTGCCAGTAGACTTACCCCTACTAGCGGGAGAAATAATGAGCAGTTCTTC
j_gene: TRBJ2-7; abundance: -; d_gene: TRBD1; v_gene: TRBV6-1; CDR3aa: CASNRIWGQPFEQYF; CDR3nt: TGTGCCAGCAATCGTATCTGGGGACAGCCCTTCGAGCAGTACTTC
j_gene: TRBJ1-2; abundance: -; d_gene: -; v_gene: TRBV6-1; CDR3aa: CASSEASGLYGYTF; CDR3nt: TGTGCCAGCAGTGAAGCTTCAGGGTTATACGGCTACACCTTC
j_gene: TRBJ2-1; abundance: -; d_gene: -; v_gene: TRBV7-9; CDR3aa: CASNIPTNHNEQFF; CDR3nt: TGTGCCAGTAACATACCGACAAACCACAATGAGCAGTTCTTC
j_gene: TRBJ2-2; abundance: -; d_gene: TRBD1; v_gene: TRBV10-3; CDR3aa: CAIAPGQGVDTGELFF; CDR3nt: TGTGCCATCGCCCCCGGACAGGGCGTTGACACCGGGGAGCTGTTTTTT
j_gene: TRBJ2-2; abundance: -; d_gene: TRBD2; v_gene: TRBV25-1; CDR3aa: CASSESASGYTGELFF; CDR3nt: TGTGCCAGCAGTGAAAGCGCTAGCGGGTACACCGGGGAGCTGTTTTTT
j_gene: TRBJ1-4; abundance: -; d_gene: -; v_gene: TRBV5-1; CDR3aa: CASSPASGSLSEKLFF; CDR3nt: TGCGCCAGCAGCCCTGCGTCCGGGTCCCTTTCCGAAAAACTGTTTTTT
j_gene: TRBJ2-7; abundance: -; d_gene: TRBD2; v_gene: TRBV11-2; CDR3aa: CASSLDYGGGQNEQYF; CDR3nt: TGTGCCAGCAGCTTAGATTACGGCGGGGGGCAAAACGAGCAGTACTTC
j_gene: TRBJ2-1; abundance: -; d_gene: TRBD1; v_gene: TRBV5-1; CDR3aa: CASSPGQGNLEEFF; CDR3nt: TGCGCCAGCAGCCCCGGACAGGGGAACCTTGAGGAGTTCTTC
j_gene: TRBJ1-5; abundance: -; d_gene: -; v_gene: TRBV10-3; CDR3aa: CAISTDYSNQPQHF; CDR3nt: TGTGCCATCTCGACGGACTATAGCAATCAGCCCCAGCATTTT
j_gene: TRBJ1-2; abundance: -; d_gene: -; v_gene: TRBV9; CDR3aa: CASSSTDSYGYTF; CDR3nt: TGTGCCAGCAGCTCGACGGACAGCTATGGCTACACCTTC
j_gene: TRBJ2-1; abundance: -; d_gene: -; v_gene: TRBV6-6; CDR3aa: CASSHLHNEQFF; CDR3nt: TGTGCCAGCAGCCACCTACACAATGAGCAGTTCTTC
j_gene: TRBJ1-1; abundance: -; d_gene: -; v_gene: TRBV11-2; CDR3aa: CASGNTGIPEAFF; CDR3nt: TGTGCCAGCGGAAATACAGGGATTCCTGAAGCTTTCTTT
j_gene: TRBJ2-7; abundance: -; d_gene: -; v_gene: TRBV7-8; CDR3aa: CASSLVLQQYF; CDR3nt: TGTGCCAGCAGCTTGGTGCTCCAGCAGTACTTC
j_gene: TRBJ2-7; abundance: -; d_gene: TRBD2; v_gene: TRBV4-1; CDR3aa: CASSQEASGPYEQYF; CDR3nt: TGCGCCAGCAGCCAAGAGGCTAGCGGACCCTACGAGCAGTACTTC
j_gene: TRBJ2-7; abundance: -; d_gene: -; v_gene: TRBV4-2; CDR3aa: CASSPDISSYEQYF; CDR3nt: TGTGCCAGCAGCCCGGACATTAGCTCCTACGAGCAGTACTTC
j_gene: TRBJ1-3; abundance: -; d_gene: -; v_gene: TRBV15; CDR3aa: CATSRGKGESRNTIYF; CDR3nt: TGTGCCACCAGCAGAGGAAAAGGGGAGAGTAGAAACACCATATATTTT
j_gene: TRBJ1-1; abundance: -; d_gene: -; v_gene: TRBV7-6; CDR3aa: CASSLGLGVVDTEAFF; CDR3nt: TGTGCCAGCAGCTTAGGGCTGGGGGTGGTCGACACTGAAGCTTTCTTT
j_gene: TRBJ2-3; abundance: -; d_gene: -; v_gene: TRBV28; CDR3aa: CASSHSRTQYF; CDR3nt: TGTGCCAGCAGCCATTCGAGAACGCAGTATTTT
j_gene: TRBJ1-1; abundance: -; d_gene: -; v_gene: TRBV4-2; CDR3aa: CASRQQGNTEAFF; CDR3nt: TGTGCCAGCAGACAACAGGGAAACACTGAAGCTTTCTTT
j_gene: TRBJ2-3; abundance: -; d_gene: -; v_gene: TRBV7-3; CDR3aa: CASSKPGITDTQYF; CDR3nt: TGTGCCAGCAGCAAACCGGGAATCACAGATACGCAGTATTTT
j_gene: TRBJ1-1; abundance: -; d_gene: -; v_gene: TRBV7-9; CDR3aa: CASSLSQSKPEAFF; CDR3nt: TGTGCCAGCAGCTTGTCGCAGTCCAAGCCTGAAGCTTTCTTT
j_gene: TRBJ2-2; abundance: -; d_gene: TRBD2; v_gene: TRBV19; CDR3aa: CASTPLAGVPGTGELFF; CDR3nt: TGTGCCAGTACCCCGCTAGCGGGAGTTCCGGGCACCGGGGAGCTGTTTTTT
j_gene: TRBJ2-7; abundance: -; d_gene: -; v_gene: TRBV11-1; CDR3aa: CASRLTTDSYEQYF; CDR3nt: TGTGCCAGCAGATTGACCACGGACTCCTACGAGCAGTACTTC
j_gene: TRBJ2-1; abundance: -; d_gene: -; v_gene: TRBV19; CDR3aa: CASTSDPNSYNEQFF; CDR3nt: TGTGCCAGTACCTCGGACCCGAACTCCTACAATGAGCAGTTCTTC
j_gene: TRBJ2-3; abundance: -; d_gene: -; v_gene: TRBV29-1; CDR3aa: CSVGAGATHTDTQYF; CDR3nt: TGCAGCGTTGGGGCGGGCGCCACCCACACAGATACGCAGTATTTT
j_gene: TRBJ2-7; abundance: -; d_gene: -; v_gene: TRBV7-6; CDR3aa: CASSREGGSSYEQYF; CDR3nt: TGTGCCAGCAGCCGAGAGGGTGGTAGTTCCTACGAGCAGTACTTC
j_gene: TRBJ2-7; abundance: -; d_gene: -; v_gene: TRBV9; CDR3aa: CASSNPGGRETNEQYF; CDR3nt: TGTGCCAGCAGCAACCCAGGGGGGCGGGAGACAAACGAGCAGTACTTC
j_gene: TRBJ1-4; abundance: -; d_gene: -; v_gene: TRBV30; CDR3aa: CAWREAGTTTGKLFF; CDR3nt: TGTGCCTGGAGGGAGGCCGGGACTACCACAGGGAAACTGTTTTTT
j_gene: TRBJ2-1; abundance: -; d_gene: TRBD2; v_gene: TRBV7-2; CDR3aa: CASSPGLVVVHEQFF; CDR3nt: TGTGCCAGCAGCCCTGGACTAGTAGTTGTCCATGAGCAGTTCTTC
j_gene: TRBJ2-2; abundance: -; d_gene: -; v_gene: TRBV6-1; CDR3aa: CAMRRNADTGELFF; CDR3nt: TGTGCCATGCGGCGGAACGCGGACACCGGGGAGCTGTTTTTT